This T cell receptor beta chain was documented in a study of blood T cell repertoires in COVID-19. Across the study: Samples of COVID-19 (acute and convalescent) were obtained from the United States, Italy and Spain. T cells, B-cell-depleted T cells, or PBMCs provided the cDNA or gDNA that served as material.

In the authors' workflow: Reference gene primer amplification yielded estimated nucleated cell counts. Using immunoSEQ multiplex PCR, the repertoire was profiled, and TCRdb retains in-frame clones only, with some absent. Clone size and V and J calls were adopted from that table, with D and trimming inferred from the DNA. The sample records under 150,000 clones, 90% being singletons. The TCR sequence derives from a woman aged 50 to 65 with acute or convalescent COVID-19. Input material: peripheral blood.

The CDR3 DNA follows: TGCAGCGTTGCGACAGGGAACTCCTACTGGGAGACCCAGTACTTC. This gives the protein CSVATGNSYWETQYF. The chain employs TRBV29-1 and TRBJ2-5; 7 bases match TRBD1. This CDR3 region has 15 residues. The germline gives CDR1 SQVTM, CDR2 ANQGSEA. J lost 5 bases, V lost 4 bases, and 13 bases had no gene match.